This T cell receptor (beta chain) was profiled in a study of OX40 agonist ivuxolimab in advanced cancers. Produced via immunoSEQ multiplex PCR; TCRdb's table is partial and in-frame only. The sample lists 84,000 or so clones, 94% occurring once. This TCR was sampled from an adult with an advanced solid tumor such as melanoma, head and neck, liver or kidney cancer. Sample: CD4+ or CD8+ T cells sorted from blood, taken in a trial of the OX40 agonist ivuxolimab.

The CDR3 reads CASSLEVNTGELFF. The CDR3 DNA is TGTGCCAGCAGCTTAGAAGTGAACACCGGGGAGCTGTTTTTT. The chain is built from TRBV11-2 and TRBJ2-2; no reliable D call. The CDR3 has 14 residues. CDR1 SGHAT and CDR2 FQNNGV come from the germline V gene. Trimming removed 0 bases from V and 1 base from J, with 3 bases in between.